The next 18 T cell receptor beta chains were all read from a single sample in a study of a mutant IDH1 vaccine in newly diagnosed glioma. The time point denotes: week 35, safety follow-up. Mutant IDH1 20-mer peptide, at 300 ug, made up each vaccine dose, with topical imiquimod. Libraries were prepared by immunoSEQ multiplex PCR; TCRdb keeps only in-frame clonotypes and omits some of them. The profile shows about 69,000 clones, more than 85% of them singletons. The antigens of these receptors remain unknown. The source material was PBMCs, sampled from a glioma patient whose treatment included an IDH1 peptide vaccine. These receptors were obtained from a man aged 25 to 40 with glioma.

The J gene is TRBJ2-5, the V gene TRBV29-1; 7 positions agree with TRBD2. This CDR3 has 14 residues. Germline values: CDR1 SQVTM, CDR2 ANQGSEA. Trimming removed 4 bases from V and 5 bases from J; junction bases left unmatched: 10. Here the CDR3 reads CSVVDTGGSETQYF. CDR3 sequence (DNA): TGCAGCGTTGTTGACACCGGGGGGTCGGAGACCCAGTACTTC.

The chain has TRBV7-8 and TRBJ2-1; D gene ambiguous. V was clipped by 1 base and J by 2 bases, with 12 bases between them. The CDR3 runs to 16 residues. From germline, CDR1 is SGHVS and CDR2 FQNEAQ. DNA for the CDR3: TGTGCCAGCAGCTTAGGACTTCAGATCACCTACAATGAGCAGTTCTTC. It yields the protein CASSLGLQITYNEQFF.

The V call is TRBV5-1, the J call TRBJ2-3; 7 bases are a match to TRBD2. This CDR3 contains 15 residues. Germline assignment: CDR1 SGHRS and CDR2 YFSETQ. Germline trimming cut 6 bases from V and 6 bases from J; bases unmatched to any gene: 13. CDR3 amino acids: CASTNAGVGADTQYF. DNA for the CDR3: TGCGCCAGCACAAACGCGGGGGTCGGCGCGGATACGCAGTATTTT.

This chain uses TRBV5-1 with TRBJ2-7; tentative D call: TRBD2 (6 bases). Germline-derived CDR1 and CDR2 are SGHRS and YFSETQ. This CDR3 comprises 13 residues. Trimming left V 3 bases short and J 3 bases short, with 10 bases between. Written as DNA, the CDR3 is TGCGCCAGCAGCTCGGCCGGGGGCTACGAGCAGTACTTC. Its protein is CASSSAGGYEQYF.

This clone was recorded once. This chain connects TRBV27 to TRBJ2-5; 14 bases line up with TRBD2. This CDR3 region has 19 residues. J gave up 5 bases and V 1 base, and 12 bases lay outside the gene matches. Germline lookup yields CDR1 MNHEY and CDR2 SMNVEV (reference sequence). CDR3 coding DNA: TGTGCCAGCAGTTTATGGGCTCTCGGGACTAGCGGGAGTGTCGAGACCCAGTACTTC. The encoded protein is CASSLWALGTSGSVETQYF.

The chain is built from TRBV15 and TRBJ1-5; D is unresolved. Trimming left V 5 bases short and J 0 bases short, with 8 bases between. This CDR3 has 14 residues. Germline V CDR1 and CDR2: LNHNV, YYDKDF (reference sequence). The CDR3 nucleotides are TGTGCCACCAGCGAAGTTCGTAGCAATCAGCCCCAGCATTTT. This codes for CATSEVRSNQPQHF.

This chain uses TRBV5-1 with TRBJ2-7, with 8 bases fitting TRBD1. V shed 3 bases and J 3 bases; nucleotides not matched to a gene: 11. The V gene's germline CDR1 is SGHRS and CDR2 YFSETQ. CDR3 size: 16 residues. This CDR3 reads CASSSTGQDLLYEQYF. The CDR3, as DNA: TGCGCCAGCAGCTCGACGGGACAGGATCTTCTCTACGAGCAGTACTTC. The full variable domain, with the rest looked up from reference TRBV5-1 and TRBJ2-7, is KAGVTQTPRYLIKTRGQQVTLSCSPISGHRSVSWYQQTPGQGLQFLFEYFSETQRNKGNFPGRFSGRQFSNSRSEMNVSTLELGDSALYLCASSSTGQDLLYEQYFGPGTRLTVT.

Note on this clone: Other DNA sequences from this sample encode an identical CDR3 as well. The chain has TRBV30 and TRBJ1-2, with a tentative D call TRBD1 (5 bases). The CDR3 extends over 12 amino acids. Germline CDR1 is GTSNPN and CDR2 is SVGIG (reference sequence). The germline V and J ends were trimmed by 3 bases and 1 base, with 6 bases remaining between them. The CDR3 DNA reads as TGTGCCTGGAGCACAGGTAACTATGGCTACACCTTC. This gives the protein CAWSTGNYGYTF. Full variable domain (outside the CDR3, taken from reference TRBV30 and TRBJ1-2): SQTIHQWPATLVQPVGSPLSLECTVEGTSNPNLYWYRQAAGRGLQLLFYSVGIGQISSEVPQNLSASRPQDRQFILSSKKLLLSDSGFYLCAWSTGNYGYTFGSGTRLTVV.

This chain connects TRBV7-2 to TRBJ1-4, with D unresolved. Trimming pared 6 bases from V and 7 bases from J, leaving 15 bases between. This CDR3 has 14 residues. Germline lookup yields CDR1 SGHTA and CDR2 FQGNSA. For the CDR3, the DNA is TGTGCCAGCAGTCGATCGCAGGAAGCTGAAAAACTGTTTTTT. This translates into CASSRSQEAEKLFF.

The CDR3 DNA sequence: TGTGCCAGCAGTGCCGACAGGGTATCTGGCACAGATACGCAGTATTTT. It is translated as CASSADRVSGTDTQYF. The V and J genes are TRBV2 and TRBJ2-3, with 7 bases identical to TRBD1. The CDR3 has 16 amino acids. CDR1 and CDR2 (germline): SNHLY, FYNNEI. V lost 4 bases, J lost 1 base, and 8 bases stayed unmatched.

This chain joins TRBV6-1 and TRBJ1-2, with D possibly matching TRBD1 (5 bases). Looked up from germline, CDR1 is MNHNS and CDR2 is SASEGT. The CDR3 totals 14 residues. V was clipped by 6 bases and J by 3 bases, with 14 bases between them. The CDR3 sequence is CASSRDGYYYGYTF. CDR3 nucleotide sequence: TGTGCCAGCAGCCGGGACGGGTACTACTATGGCTACACCTTC.

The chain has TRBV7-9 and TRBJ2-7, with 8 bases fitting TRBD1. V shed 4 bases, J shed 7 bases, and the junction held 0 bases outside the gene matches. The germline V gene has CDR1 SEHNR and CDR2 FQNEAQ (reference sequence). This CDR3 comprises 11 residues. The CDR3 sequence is CASSWDREQYF. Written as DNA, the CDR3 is TGTGCCAGCAGCTGGGACAGGGAGCAGTACTTC.

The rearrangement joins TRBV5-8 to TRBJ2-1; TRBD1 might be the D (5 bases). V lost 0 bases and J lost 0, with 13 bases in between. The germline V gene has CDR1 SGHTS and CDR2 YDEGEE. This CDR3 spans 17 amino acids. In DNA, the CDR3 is TGTGCCAGCAGCTTGGCTTTGACAGCGAGCTCCTACAATGAGCAGTTCTTC. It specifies CASSLALTASSYNEQFF. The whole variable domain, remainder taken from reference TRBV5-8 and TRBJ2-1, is EAGVTQSPTHLIKTRGQQATLRCSPISGHTSVYWYQQALGLGLQFLLWYDEGEERNRGNFPPRFSGRQFPNYSSELNVNALELEDSALYLCASSLALTASSYNEQFFGPGTRLTVL.

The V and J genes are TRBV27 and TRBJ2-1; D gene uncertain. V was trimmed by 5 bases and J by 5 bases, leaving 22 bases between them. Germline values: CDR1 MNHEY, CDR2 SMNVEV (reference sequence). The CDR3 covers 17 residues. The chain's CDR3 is CASSPTTSINVHNEQFF. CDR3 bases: TGTGCCAGCAGTCCAACCACCTCCATTAACGTCCACAATGAGCAGTTCTTC.

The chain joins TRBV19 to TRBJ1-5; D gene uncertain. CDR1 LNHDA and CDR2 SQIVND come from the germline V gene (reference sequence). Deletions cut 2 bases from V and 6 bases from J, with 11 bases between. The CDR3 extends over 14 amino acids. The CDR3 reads CASSISREGQPQHF. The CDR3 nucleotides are TGTGCCAGTAGTATAAGTAGGGAAGGTCAGCCCCAGCATTTT.

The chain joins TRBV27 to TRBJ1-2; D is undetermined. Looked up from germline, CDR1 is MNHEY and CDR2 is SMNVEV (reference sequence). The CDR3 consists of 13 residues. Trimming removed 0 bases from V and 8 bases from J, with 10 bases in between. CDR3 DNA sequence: TGTGCCAGCAGTTTATCCGGCCTTGGGGGCTACACCTTC. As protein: CASSLSGLGGYTF.

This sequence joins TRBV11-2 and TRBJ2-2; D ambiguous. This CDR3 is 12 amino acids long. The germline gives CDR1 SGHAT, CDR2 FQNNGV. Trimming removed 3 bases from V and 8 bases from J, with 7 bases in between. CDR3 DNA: TGTGCCAGCAGCTTTAGAAGGGGGGAGCTGTTTTTT. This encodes CASSFRRGELFF.

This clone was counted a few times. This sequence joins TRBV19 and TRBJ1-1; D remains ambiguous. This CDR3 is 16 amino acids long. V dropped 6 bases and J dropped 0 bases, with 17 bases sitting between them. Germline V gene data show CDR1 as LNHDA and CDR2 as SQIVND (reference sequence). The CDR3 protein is CASRPQGRYVNTEAFF. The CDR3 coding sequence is TGTGCCAGTAGGCCACAAGGGCGGTATGTGAACACTGAAGCTTTCTTT.